The clone carrying this T cell receptor (beta chain) was observed a few times. Germline V lookup: CDR1 SNHLY, CDR2 FYNNEI. Trimming removed 7 bases from V and 7 bases from J, with 11 bases in between. The CDR3 has 13 residues. Libraries were prepared by immunoSEQ multiplex PCR; TCRdb keeps only in-frame clonotypes and omits some of them. The sample contains about 390,000 clones, about 85% of which appear only once. The source of the sample is a study of Ad26.COV2.S vaccination and SARS-CoV-2 variants. Study information: The trial was COV1001 and the donor's arm was Ad26.COV2.S. Administration of Ad26.COV2.S was intramuscular, either once or twice 56 days apart.

The treatment denotes: roughly 20 received Ad26.COV2.S at low or high dose, single or two shots; about 5 received placebo; per-sample allocation not given. Sample collection was performed on day 63 after the first vaccine or placebo injection. Boston hosted the donor, who was an adult aged 18-55 years. This specimen consisted of peripheral blood, obtained in a trial of Ad26.COV2.S vaccine versus placebo. This TCR derives from a person between 18 and 65 years old who received the Ad26.COV2.S COVID-19 vaccine or a placebo. The chain recombines TRBV2 with TRBJ1-6, with unresolved D. The CDR3 region has the DNA TGTGCCAGCAACGTAGATTCCAATTCACCCCTCCACTTT. Its translation: CASNVDSNSPLHF.